The rows below give T cell receptor beta chains drawn from one sample of a study of blood T cell repertoires in COVID-19. Clones were sequenced by immunoSEQ multiplex PCR, and TCRdb holds only the in-frame ones, with some missing. The sample has 200,000 or so clones, roughly 92% seen once. What was sequenced was peripheral blood. The receptors stem from a man in his sixties with COVID-19, enrolled during active disease. Both conserved end residues are part of each CDR3. The order of the fields is V gene, clone size, J gene, D gene, CDR3 protein, CDR3 DNA. The D gene is left open where the match is weak. Expanded clones get a size class; other rows say once, few or many, or leave the size out.

V gene: TRBV11-3; clone size: -; J gene: TRBJ2-2; D gene: -; CDR3 protein: CASSLGGGVNTGELFF; CDR3 DNA: TGTGCCAGCAGCTTGGGAGGCGGGGTGAACACCGGGGAGCTGTTTTTT
V gene: TRBV3-1/TRBV3-2; clone size: -; J gene: TRBJ2-7; D gene: -; CDR3 protein: CASSHGQWYEQYF; CDR3 DNA: TGTGCCAGCAGCCACGGACAGTGGTACGAGCAGTACTTC
V gene: TRBV6-5; clone size: -; J gene: TRBJ2-7; D gene: -; CDR3 protein: CASSKWTDTYEQYF; CDR3 DNA: TGTGCCAGCAGCAAGTGGACAGACACCTACGAGCAGTACTTC
V gene: TRBV9; clone size: -; J gene: TRBJ2-1; D gene: -; CDR3 protein: CASSLSGPSSYNEQFF; CDR3 DNA: TGTGCCAGCAGCTTAAGCGGGCCTAGCTCCTACAATGAGCAGTTCTTC
V gene: TRBV6-5; clone size: -; J gene: TRBJ2-1; D gene: TRBD1; CDR3 protein: CASSLPRQGLRNEQFF; CDR3 DNA: TGTGCCAGCAGTTTACCAAGACAGGGGCTGCGCAATGAGCAGTTCTTC
V gene: TRBV3-1/TRBV3-2; clone size: -; J gene: TRBJ2-5; D gene: TRBD1; CDR3 protein: CASSQEVSGTEIHSGTQYF; CDR3 DNA: TGTGCCAGCAGCCAAGAGGTCTCCGGGACAGAAATACATTCAGGGACCCAGTACTTC
V gene: TRBV15; clone size: -; J gene: TRBJ2-7; D gene: TRBD2; CDR3 protein: CATSRDAGGVYEQYF; CDR3 DNA: TGTGCCACCAGCAGAGATGCCGGGGGGGTCTACGAGCAGTACTTC
V gene: TRBV6-2/TRBV6-3; clone size: -; J gene: TRBJ2-4; D gene: TRBD2; CDR3 protein: CASSYSPGLAGSKNIQYF; CDR3 DNA: TGTGCCAGCAGTTACTCACCGGGACTAGCTGGATCCAAAAACATTCAGTACTTC
V gene: TRBV9; clone size: -; J gene: TRBJ1-4; D gene: -; CDR3 protein: CASSVEGQASNEKLFF; CDR3 DNA: TGTGCCAGCAGCGTAGAGGGGCAGGCAAGCAATGAAAAACTGTTTTTT
V gene: TRBV6-7; clone size: -; J gene: TRBJ1-4; D gene: TRBD1; CDR3 protein: CASSYSSDRGPGEKLFF; CDR3 DNA: TGTGCCAGCAGTTACTCGTCCGACAGGGGGCCTGGTGAAAAACTGTTTTTT
V gene: TRBV5-1; clone size: -; J gene: TRBJ2-1; D gene: TRBD1; CDR3 protein: CASSLAGQGIHEQFF; CDR3 DNA: TGCGCCAGCAGCTTGGCGGGACAGGGGATCCATGAGCAGTTCTTC
V gene: TRBV19; clone size: -; J gene: TRBJ1-6; D gene: -; CDR3 protein: CASSVGAPHSYSPLHF; CDR3 DNA: TGTGCCAGTTCAGTTGGGGCGCCTCATTCGTATTCACCCCTCCACTTT
V gene: TRBV5-1; clone size: -; J gene: TRBJ1-6; D gene: TRBD1; CDR3 protein: CASSEGQSSYNSPLHF; CDR3 DNA: TGCGCCAGCAGCGAGGGACAGAGCTCCTATAATTCACCCCTCCACTTT
V gene: TRBV11-2; clone size: few; J gene: TRBJ2-1; D gene: TRBD2; CDR3 protein: CASSLEAGGPYNEQFF; CDR3 DNA: TGTGCCAGCAGCTTAGAGGCGGGAGGGCCCTACAATGAGCAGTTCTTC
V gene: TRBV9; clone size: -; J gene: TRBJ2-7; D gene: -; CDR3 protein: CASSVNWQYEQYF; CDR3 DNA: TGTGCCAGCAGCGTAAATTGGCAGTACGAGCAGTACTTC
V gene: TRBV5-1; clone size: -; J gene: TRBJ2-1; D gene: -; CDR3 protein: CASSLDRAYNEQFF; CDR3 DNA: TGCGCCAGCAGCTTGGACAGGGCCTACAATGAGCAGTTCTTC
V gene: TRBV4-3; clone size: -; J gene: TRBJ2-1; D gene: TRBD2; CDR3 protein: CASSQEGGRAYEQFF; CDR3 DNA: TGCGCCAGCAGCCAAGAGGGCGGGAGGGCCTATGAGCAGTTCTTC
V gene: TRBV6-5; clone size: once; J gene: TRBJ2-5; D gene: TRBD2; CDR3 protein: CASIQLAGVPETQYF; CDR3 DNA: TGTGCCAGCATTCAACTAGCGGGAGTCCCGGAGACCCAGTACTTC
V gene: TRBV19; clone size: few; J gene: TRBJ1-1; D gene: -; CDR3 protein: CASSSDHRSNTEAFF; CDR3 DNA: TGTGCCAGTAGCTCCGACCACAGGAGTAACACTGAAGCTTTCTTT
V gene: TRBV7-9; clone size: -; J gene: TRBJ2-2; D gene: TRBD1; CDR3 protein: CASSSHRQGVTGELFF; CDR3 DNA: TGTGCCAGCAGCTCCCACCGACAGGGAGTGACCGGGGAGCTGTTTTTT
V gene: TRBV30; clone size: once; J gene: TRBJ1-6; D gene: -; CDR3 protein: CAWSPGPNSPLHF; CDR3 DNA: TGTGCCTGGAGTCCAGGGCCTAATTCACCCCTCCACTTT
V gene: TRBV11-3; clone size: -; J gene: TRBJ1-3; D gene: -; CDR3 protein: CASSSTGTGNTIYF; CDR3 DNA: TGTGCCAGCAGCTCAACAGGGACTGGAAACACCATATATTTT
V gene: TRBV18; clone size: -; J gene: TRBJ1-6; D gene: -; CDR3 protein: CASSYSDTPRLKHSRSSYNSPLHF; CDR3 DNA: TGTGCCAGCTCATACTCGGACACCCCCCGACTCAAGCACTCGAGGAGCTCCTATAATTCACCCCTCCACTTT
V gene: TRBV4-1; clone size: -; J gene: TRBJ1-6; D gene: -; CDR3 protein: CASSQDWATGYSPLHF; CDR3 DNA: TGCGCCAGCAGCCAAGACTGGGCAACGGGATATTCACCCCTCCACTTT
V gene: TRBV19; clone size: -; J gene: TRBJ2-7; D gene: -; CDR3 protein: CASSIVAGGSYEQYF; CDR3 DNA: TGTGCCAGTAGTATCGTGGCAGGGGGGTCCTACGAGCAGTACTTC
V gene: TRBV28; clone size: -; J gene: TRBJ2-7; D gene: -; CDR3 protein: CASSLDSSYEQYF; CDR3 DNA: TGTGCCAGCAGCCTTGACAGTTCCTACGAGCAGTACTTC
V gene: TRBV5-1; clone size: -; J gene: TRBJ2-5; D gene: -; CDR3 protein: CASSPVVLGLTLPETQYF; CDR3 DNA: TGCGCCAGCAGCCCCGTTGTTTTAGGACTAACCCTTCCAGAGACCCAGTACTTC
V gene: TRBV11-2; clone size: -; J gene: TRBJ2-1; D gene: TRBD2; CDR3 protein: CASSFLAGGPYNEQFF; CDR3 DNA: TGTGCCAGCAGCTTCTTAGCGGGAGGGCCTTACAATGAGCAGTTCTTC
V gene: TRBV9; clone size: -; J gene: TRBJ2-7; D gene: TRBD2; CDR3 protein: CASSVSGDPYEQYF; CDR3 DNA: TGTGCCAGCAGCGTTAGCGGGGATCCCTACGAGCAGTACTTC
V gene: TRBV7-3; clone size: -; J gene: TRBJ1-1; D gene: -; CDR3 protein: CASSLTRAVNTEAFF; CDR3 DNA: TGTGCCAGCAGCTTAACGCGGGCAGTGAACACTGAAGCTTTCTTT
V gene: TRBV10-3; clone size: -; J gene: TRBJ2-7; D gene: TRBD1; CDR3 protein: CAISTSGTGAYEQYF; CDR3 DNA: TGTGCCATCAGCACCTCGGGGACAGGGGCCTACGAGCAGTACTTC
V gene: TRBV5-1; clone size: -; J gene: TRBJ2-2; D gene: TRBD1; CDR3 protein: CASSPGTGVGTGELFF; CDR3 DNA: TGCGCCAGCAGCCCTGGGACAGGAGTAGGGACCGGGGAGCTGTTTTTT
V gene: TRBV7-2; clone size: -; J gene: TRBJ2-2; D gene: -; CDR3 protein: CASSLGAGTGELFF; CDR3 DNA: TGTGCCAGCAGCTTAGGCGCAGGGACCGGGGAGCTGTTTTTT
V gene: TRBV29-1; clone size: -; J gene: TRBJ2-2; D gene: TRBD1; CDR3 protein: CSVMTGGAGELFF; CDR3 DNA: TGCAGCGTTATGACAGGGGGCGCCGGGGAGCTGTTTTTT
V gene: TRBV18; clone size: -; J gene: TRBJ1-4; D gene: -; CDR3 protein: CASSLGHPEKLFF; CDR3 DNA: TGTGCCAGCTCACTCGGACATCCTGAAAAACTGTTTTTT
V gene: TRBV5-4; clone size: -; J gene: TRBJ1-2; D gene: TRBD1; CDR3 protein: CASSPDRGYGYTF; CDR3 DNA: TGTGCCAGCAGCCCTGACAGGGGCTATGGCTACACCTTC
V gene: TRBV7-9; clone size: once; J gene: TRBJ1-2; D gene: -; CDR3 protein: CASSLDGPQQGYTF; CDR3 DNA: TGTGCCAGCAGCTTAGACGGCCCCCAACAGGGCTACACCTTC
V gene: TRBV5-4; clone size: -; J gene: TRBJ1-1; D gene: -; CDR3 protein: CASQLSRDRTEAFF; CDR3 DNA: TGTGCCAGTCAGCTTAGCCGTGATAGGACTGAAGCTTTCTTT
V gene: TRBV27; clone size: -; J gene: TRBJ2-7; D gene: -; CDR3 protein: CASSFSGGRGYEQYF; CDR3 DNA: TGTGCCAGCAGTTTCTCCGGGGGGCGCGGATACGAGCAGTACTTC
V gene: TRBV4-1; clone size: -; J gene: TRBJ1-5; D gene: -; CDR3 protein: CASSQEAAGRQPQHF; CDR3 DNA: TGCGCCAGCAGCCAAGAAGCGGCAGGGAGGCAGCCCCAGCATTTT
V gene: TRBV4-2; clone size: -; J gene: TRBJ2-1; D gene: TRBD2; CDR3 protein: CASSPRPSGSSYNEQFF; CDR3 DNA: TGTGCCAGCAGCCCGAGGCCTAGCGGGAGTTCCTACAATGAGCAGTTCTTC